The present TCR beta chain was sequenced within a study of circulating CD8 cells and anti-PD-1 response in melanoma. Study-wide results and caveats: Diversity ranked highest in DNEG and lowest in TIGIT subsets. Under 7% of TRB clonotypes were shared between subsets at M1. Replicates were generally not done for experiments.

By share, this clonotype counts as large. The antigen remains undetermined. TCR libraries were prepared from around 15 ng of total RNA with the QIAseq Immune Repertoire TCR panel. MiXCR, applied by TCRdb to the reads, yields one record per CDR3 protein. This repertoire shows under 800 distinct CDR3 sequences, 10% found once; its top ten account for over 35%. Trimming pared 0 bases from V and 6 bases from J, leaving 12 bases between. Germline CDR1 and CDR2: SGHTA and FQGTGA. The CDR3 extends over 15 amino acids. Four subsets defined by PD-1 and/or TIGIT were sorted from live CD3+CD8+TCRalphabeta+ cells.

This chain connects TRBV7-3 to TRBJ2-1, with TRBD2 as a possible D gene (6 bases). The material was CD8+ T cells from PBMCs, obtained at baseline or after one month of anti-PD-1 therapy (not recorded which). This clonotype originated in a human donor with melanoma. The DNA for the CDR3 is TGTGCCAGCAGCTTAACACCTCCGGGACTCAATGAGCAGTTCTTC. Protein sequence: CASSLTPPGLNEQFF.